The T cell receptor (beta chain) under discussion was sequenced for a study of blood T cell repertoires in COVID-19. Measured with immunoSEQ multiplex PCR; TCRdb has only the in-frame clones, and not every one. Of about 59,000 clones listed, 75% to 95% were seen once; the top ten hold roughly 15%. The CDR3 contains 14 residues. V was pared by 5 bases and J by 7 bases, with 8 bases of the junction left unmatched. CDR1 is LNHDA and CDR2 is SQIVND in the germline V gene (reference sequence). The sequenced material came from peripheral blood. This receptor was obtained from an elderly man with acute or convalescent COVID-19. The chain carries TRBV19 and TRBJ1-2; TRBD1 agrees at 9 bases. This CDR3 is CASSQTGGVPGYTF. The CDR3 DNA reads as TGTGCCAGTAGTCAAACAGGGGGCGTCCCTGGCTACACCTTC.